The subject of this entry is one TCR beta chain. The antigen remains unidentified. Germline CDR1 reads SGHRS; CDR2 reads YFSETQ. Losses at the gene ends were 0 bases for V and 4 bases for J; bases not matched to a gene: 4. The CDR3 runs to 14 residues. TCRdb's copy holds only in-frame clones and misses some; the assay was immunoSEQ multiplex PCR. The sample comprises some 200,000 clones, 86% of which are singletons, and 6% to 8% rests with the top ten. The data originate from a study of cytomegalovirus exposure and HLA in healthy donors. Study outcomes and limitations: Cytomegalovirus association was listed for about 160 TCR beta chains.

Material: PBMCs. The origin of this receptor is a man aged 30 to 45 in good health and CMV-seropositive. The rearrangement uses TRBV5-1 and TRBJ2-7, with 7 positions matching TRBD2. CDR3 nucleotides: TGCGCCAGCAGCTTGGCCGCTAGCGGTTACGAGCAGTACTTC. Its translation is CASSLAASGYEQYF.